This T cell receptor (beta chain) was captured by sequencing in a study of breast tumors, draining lymph nodes, adjacent tissues. Study outcomes and limitations: Data fit most tumor T cells coming from lymph node, expanding in tumor.

TCRdb reprocessed the multiplex PCR reads with MiXCR, giving one entry per CDR3 protein. The data show 200,000 or so distinct CDR3 sequences, 31% seen once. The CDR3 contains 15 residues. Germline V lookup: CDR1 LNHDA, CDR2 SQIVND (reference sequence). The lymph nodes were axillary draining lymph nodes from breast cancer patients. Worth noting for this clonotype: Its target is not known. This may arise from a read error, as a much more abundant clone is one base away.

This chain links TRBV19 with TRBJ2-2; a weak D match, TRBD2 (6 bases). The sequence was obtained from a female donor with breast cancer. Some clones in this sample may be carry-over from other donors' samples. The sequencing input was axillary lymph node tissue. The CDR3 DNA sequence: TGTGCCAGTAGATCCGGGAAGGCTTGGGGCGGGGAGCCGTTTTTT. Its protein product is CASRSGKAWGGEPFF.